These 18 T cell receptor beta chains were sequenced from one sample in a study of OX40 agonist ivuxolimab in advanced cancers. TCRdb's table, derived via immunoSEQ multiplex PCR, lists solely in-frame clones and lacks some. The sample has about 80,000 clones; around 87% are singletons. The specimen was CD4+ or CD8+ T cells sorted from blood, collected in a trial of the OX40 agonist ivuxolimab. The source is an adult with an advanced solid tumor such as melanoma, head and neck, liver or kidney cancer.

This clone was seen more than once but under ten times. The genes are TRBV28 and TRBJ2-2, with 8 bases fitting TRBD1. CDR1 is MDHEN and CDR2 is SYDVKM in the germline V gene. The length of the CDR3 is 14 residues. J lost 4 bases, V lost 6 bases, and 4 bases had no gene match. The CDR3 region has the DNA TGTGCCAGCAGCATGGACAGGGCCACCGGGGAGCTGTTTTTT. Protein sequence: CASSMDRATGELFF. The full variable domain, rest sourced from reference TRBV28 and TRBJ2-2, is DVKVTQSSRYLVKRTGEKVFLECVQDMDHENMFWYRQDPGLGLRLIYFSYDVKMKEKGDIPEGYSVSREKKERFSLILESASTNQTSMYLCASSMDRATGELFFGEGSRLTVL.

This chain links TRBV11-2 with TRBJ2-2; TRBD1 is a possible D gene (6 bases). The CDR3 loop spans 15 amino acids. Germline loops: CDR1 SGHAT, CDR2 FQNNGV. The V and J ends lost 4 bases and 1 base respectively, with 10 bases between them. The CDR3 coding sequence is TGTGCCAGCAGCTCTAGGACAGAGAACACCGGGGAGCTGTTTTTT. The encoded protein is CASSSRTENTGELFF. Full variable domain (rest looked up from reference TRBV11-2 and TRBJ2-2): EAGVAQSPRYKIIEKRQSVAFWCNPISGHATLYWYQQILGQGPKLLIQFQNNGVVDDSQLPKDRFSAERLKGVDSTLKIQPAKLEDSAVYLCASSSRTENTGELFFGEGSRLTVL.

The DNA for the CDR3 is TGTGCCAGCAGTGAAGTTTCCAATACACCCCTCCACTTT. This gives the protein CASSEVSNTPLHF. The chain carries TRBV6-5 and TRBJ1-6; D not certain. The germline CDR1 and CDR2 sequences are MNHEY and SVGAGI. The CDR3 sequence is 13 residues long. V lost 5 bases and J 11 bases, leaving 13 bases between the germline ends.

The chain recombines TRBV13 with TRBJ2-2; tentative D call: TRBD2 (6 bases). The V end was cut by 1 base, the J end by 9 bases, with 15 bases between. This CDR3 is built from 15 residues. Germline-derived CDR1 and CDR2 are PRHDT and FYEKMQ (reference sequence). In DNA form, the CDR3 reads TGTGCCAGCAGCTTAGAGGGCCTGGGAGGTCGGGAGCTGTTTTTT. It codes for CASSLEGLGGRELFF.

The gene calls are TRBV30 and TRBJ1-1; D not certain. The CDR3 runs to 12 residues. V lost 3 bases, J lost 11 bases, and 16 bases lay in between. Germline CDR1 and CDR2: GTSNPN and SVGIG (reference sequence). The CDR3 nucleotides read TGTGCCTGGAGGGAGCGGCCTCAGGAGGCTTTCTTT. Protein sequence: CAWRERPQEAFF.

The chain has TRBV10-2 and TRBJ1-6; D unresolved. CDR1 WSHSY and CDR2 SAAADI come from the germline V gene. Between the trimmed V and J ends, which lost 3 bases and 3 bases, there was a span of 12 bases. The CDR3 totals 16 residues. The CDR3 reads CASSDVGRNYNSPLHF. In DNA, the CDR3 is TGCGCCAGCAGTGACGTGGGTAGGAACTATAATTCACCCCTCCACTTT.

This chain links TRBV6-5 with TRBJ1-4, with TRBD1 as a possible D gene (5 bases). The germline gives CDR1 MNHEY, CDR2 SVGAGI. V lost 6 bases and J lost 8, with 13 bases in between. The CDR3 spans 13 residues. CDR3 residues: CASRGTLGEKLFF. As DNA, the CDR3 is TGTGCCAGCAGGGGGACCCTGGGGGAAAAACTGTTTTTT.

This clone was detected only a few times. The rearrangement uses TRBV5-1 and TRBJ2-5, with 12 nucleotides matching TRBD1. The germline V gene encodes CDR1 SGHRS and CDR2 YFSETQ. V trimming: 4 bases; J trimming: 7 bases; junction bases outside the gene matches: 8. The length of the CDR3 is 15 residues. For the CDR3, the DNA is TGCGCCAGCAGCCCCGGGACAGGGGGCCTGGTGACCCAGTACTTC. Its translation is CASSPGTGGLVTQYF.

The chain carries TRBV28 and TRBJ2-7; either TRBD1 or TRBD2 may supply D (5 bases each). Germline loops: CDR1 MDHEN, CDR2 SYDVKM. The CDR3 contains 13 residues. Between the trimmed V and J ends, which lost 6 bases and 3 bases, there was a span of 12 bases. CDR3 residues: CASREQGDYEQYV. The CDR3 region has the DNA TGTGCCAGCAGGGAGCAGGGAGACTACGAGCAGTACGTC.

This clone appeared a single time. The rearrangement joins TRBV2 to TRBJ2-5, with D hard to call. The ends were cut back, 3 bases at V and 1 base at J, with 15 bases in the middle. CDR1 SNHLY and CDR2 FYNNEI come from the germline V gene. CDR3 length equals 16 residues. Written as DNA, the CDR3 is TGTGCCAGCAGTGAGGGGTACAGAGCCCTCCAAGAGACCCAGTACTTC. This sequence encodes CASSEGYRALQETQYF.

This clone occurred a few times. The chain uses TRBV11-2 and TRBJ1-1; possibly TRBD1 for D (6 bases). V lost 2 bases, J lost 5 bases, and 12 bases lay in between. Germline CDR1 SGHAT, CDR2 FQNNGV. CDR3 length: 14 amino acids. The CDR3 DNA is TGTGCCAGCAGCTTACTCCAGGGGAGTACTGAAGCTTTCTTT. Its translation: CASSLLQGSTEAFF.

This chain joins TRBV7-8 and TRBJ2-5, with TRBD2 identical over 7 bases. The length of the CDR3 is 16 residues. With 2 bases clipped from V and 5 bases from J, the junction kept 11 bases outside the gene matches. CDR1 is SGHVS, CDR2 FQNEAQ, per germline. This chain's CDR3 is CASSLTLGLPRETQYF. In DNA, the CDR3 is TGTGCCAGCAGCTTAACCCTGGGACTACCTCGGGAGACCCAGTACTTC.

This chain links TRBV7-9 with TRBJ1-3; D gene uncertain. Germline V gene data show CDR1 as SEHNR and CDR2 as FQNEAQ (reference sequence). This CDR3 spans 16 amino acids. V lost 5 bases, J lost 0 bases, and 14 bases lay in between. The CDR3 bases are TGTGCCAGCAGCCCGCAGGACGTTCCCTCTGGAAACACCATATATTTT. It yields the protein CASSPQDVPSGNTIYF.

The gene calls are TRBV28 and TRBJ2-7; weak D call: TRBD1 (5 bases). Germline CDR1 and CDR2: MDHEN and SYDVKM. The CDR3 is 16 residues long. Trimming shortened V by 6 bases and J by 6 bases, and 24 bases separated the two germline ends. The CDR3 loop reads CASSPTSAPRGGEQYF. CDR3 DNA sequence: TGTGCCAGCAGCCCTACCTCAGCGCCAAGGGGTGGCGAGCAGTACTTC.

This rearrangement joins TRBV20-1 to TRBJ1-2; a possible D gene is TRBD1 (5 bases). This CDR3 contains 11 residues. Per the germline V gene, CDR1 is DFQATT and CDR2 is SNEGSKA (reference sequence). With 6 bases removed from V and 1 base from J, the gap between germline ends came to 6 bases. The CDR3 DNA reads as TGCAGTGCCGGACATAACTATGGCTACACCTTC. Amino acid sequence: CSAGHNYGYTF.

For this clone: Relative to the germline gene, one junction end is altered; a read error may explain this. The chain combines TRBV28 with TRBJ1-1; weak D call: TRBD1 (6 bases). This CDR3 region has 14 residues. Germline V gene sequence: CDR1 MDHEN, CDR2 SYDVKM. CDR3 sequence reads: CASSLGGAGTEALF. CDR3 nucleotide sequence: TGTGCCAGCAGTTTGGGGGGCGCGGGCACTGAAGCTCTCTTT. The variable domain in full, with the rest retrieved from reference TRBV28 and TRBJ1-1, is DVKVTQSSRYLVKRTGEKVFLECVQDMDHENMFWYRQDPGLGLRLIYFSYDVKMKEKGDIPEGYSVSREKKERFSLILESASTNQTSMYLCASSLGGAGTEALFGQGTRLTVV.

The V and J genes are TRBV7-3 and TRBJ1-1, with TRBD1 as a possible D gene (5 bases). The CDR3 runs 14 residues. The V end lost 2 bases, the J end lost 5 bases, and 12 bases lay between the germline ends. Germline CDR1 SGHTA, CDR2 FQGTGA. CDR3 in amino acids: CASSLDGGGTEAFF. DNA of the CDR3: TGTGCCAGCAGCTTAGATGGGGGTGGGACTGAAGCTTTCTTT.

The chain carries TRBV28 and TRBJ2-7, with D perhaps TRBD2 (6 bases). Trimming removed 8 bases at V and 0 bases at J, with 14 bases between. This CDR3 has 14 residues. The germline gives CDR1 MDHEN, CDR2 SYDVKM. The CDR3 protein is CASQGDLPSYEQYF. In DNA form, the CDR3 reads TGTGCCAGCCAAGGGGACTTACCCTCCTACGAGCAGTACTTC. Full variable domain (missing parts from reference TRBV28 and TRBJ2-7): DVKVTQSSRYLVKRTGEKVFLECVQDMDHENMFWYRQDPGLGLRLIYFSYDVKMKEKGDIPEGYSVSREKKERFSLILESASTNQTSMYLCASQGDLPSYEQYFGPGTRLTVT.